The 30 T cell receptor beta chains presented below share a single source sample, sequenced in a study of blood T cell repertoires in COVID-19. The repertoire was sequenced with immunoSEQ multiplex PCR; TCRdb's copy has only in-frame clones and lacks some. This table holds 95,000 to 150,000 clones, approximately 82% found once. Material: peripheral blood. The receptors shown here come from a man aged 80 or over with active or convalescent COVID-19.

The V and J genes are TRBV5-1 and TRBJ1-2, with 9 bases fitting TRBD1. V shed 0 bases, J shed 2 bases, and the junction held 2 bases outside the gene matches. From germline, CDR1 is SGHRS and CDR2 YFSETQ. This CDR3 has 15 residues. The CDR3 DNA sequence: TGCGCCAGCAGCTTGGGACAGGGGGAAAACTATGGCTACACCTTC. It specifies CASSLGQGENYGYTF.

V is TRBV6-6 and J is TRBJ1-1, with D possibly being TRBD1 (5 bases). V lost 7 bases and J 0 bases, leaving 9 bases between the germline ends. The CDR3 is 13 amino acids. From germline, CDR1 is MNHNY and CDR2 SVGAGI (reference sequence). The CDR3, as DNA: TGTGCCAGCAACTTCAGGGTGAACACTGAAGCTTTCTTT. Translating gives CASNFRVNTEAFF.

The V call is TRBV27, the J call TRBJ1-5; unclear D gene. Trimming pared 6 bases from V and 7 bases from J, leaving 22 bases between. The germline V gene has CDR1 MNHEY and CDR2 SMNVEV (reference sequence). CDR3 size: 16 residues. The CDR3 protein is CASSPWGGELIQPQHF. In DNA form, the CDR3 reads TGTGCCAGCAGCCCATGGGGAGGTGAGTTGATACAGCCCCAGCATTTT.

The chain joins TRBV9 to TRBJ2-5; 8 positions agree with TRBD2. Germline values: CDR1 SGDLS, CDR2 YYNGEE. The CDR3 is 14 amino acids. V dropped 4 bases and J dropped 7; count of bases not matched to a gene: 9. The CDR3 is CASSLAGGDGTQYF. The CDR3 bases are TGTGCCAGCAGCCTTGCGGGGGGCGATGGGACCCAGTACTTC.

The CDR3 DNA is TGTGCCATCAGTGAGTCAACGACAGAAGCTTTCTTT. Its translation is CAISESTTEAFF. J is TRBJ1-1 and V is TRBV10-3; no clear D. Germline loops: CDR1 ENHRY, CDR2 SYGVKD. The CDR3 length is 12 residues. Between the trimmed V and J ends, which lost 0 bases and 8 bases, there was a span of 7 bases.

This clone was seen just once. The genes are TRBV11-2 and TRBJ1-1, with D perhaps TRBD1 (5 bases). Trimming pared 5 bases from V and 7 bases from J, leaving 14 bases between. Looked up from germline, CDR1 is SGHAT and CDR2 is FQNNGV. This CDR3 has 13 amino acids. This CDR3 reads CASSETVSGEAFF. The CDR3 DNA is TGTGCCAGCAGCGAGACAGTGTCGGGTGAAGCTTTCTTT. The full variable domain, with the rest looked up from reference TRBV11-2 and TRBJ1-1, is EAGVAQSPRYKIIEKRQSVAFWCNPISGHATLYWYQQILGQGPKLLIQFQNNGVVDDSQLPKDRFSAERLKGVDSTLKIQPAKLEDSAVYLCASSETVSGEAFFGQGTRLTVV.

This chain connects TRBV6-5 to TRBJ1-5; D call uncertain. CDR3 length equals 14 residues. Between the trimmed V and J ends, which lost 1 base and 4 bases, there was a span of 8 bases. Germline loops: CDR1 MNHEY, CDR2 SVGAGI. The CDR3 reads CASSYLERNQPQHF. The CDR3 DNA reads TGTGCCAGCAGTTACTTAGAGAGAAATCAGCCCCAGCATTTT.

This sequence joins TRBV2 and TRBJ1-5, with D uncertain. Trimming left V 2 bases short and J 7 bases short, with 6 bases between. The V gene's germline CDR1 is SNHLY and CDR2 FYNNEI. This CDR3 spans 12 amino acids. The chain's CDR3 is CASSESGQPQHF. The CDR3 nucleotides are TGTGCCAGCAGTGAATCGGGGCAGCCCCAGCATTTT.

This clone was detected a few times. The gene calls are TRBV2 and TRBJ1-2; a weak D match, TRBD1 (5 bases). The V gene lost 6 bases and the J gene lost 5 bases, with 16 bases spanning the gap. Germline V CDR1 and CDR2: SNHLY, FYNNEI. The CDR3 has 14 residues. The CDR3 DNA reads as TGTGCCAGCAGACCGGACGCGGGGACTTATGGCTACACCTTC. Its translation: CASRPDAGTYGYTF. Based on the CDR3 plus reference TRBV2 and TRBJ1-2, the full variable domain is EPEVTQTPSHQVTQMGQEVILRCVPISNHLYFYWYRQILGQKVEFLVSFYNNEISEKSEIFDDQFSVERPDGSNFTLKIRSTKLEDSAMYFCASRPDAGTYGYTFGSGTRLTVV.

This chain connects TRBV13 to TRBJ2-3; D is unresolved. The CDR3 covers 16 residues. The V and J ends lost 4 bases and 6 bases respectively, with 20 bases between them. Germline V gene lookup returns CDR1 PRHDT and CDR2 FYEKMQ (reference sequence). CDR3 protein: CASSSRMLDSSDTQYF. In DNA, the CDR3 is TGTGCCAGCAGCTCTCGGATGCTCGACTCGTCGGATACGCAGTATTTT.

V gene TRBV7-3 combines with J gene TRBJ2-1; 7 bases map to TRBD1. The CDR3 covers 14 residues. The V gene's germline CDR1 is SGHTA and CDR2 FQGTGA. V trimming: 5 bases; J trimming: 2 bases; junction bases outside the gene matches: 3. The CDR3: CASSPTGTYNEQFF. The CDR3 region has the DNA TGTGCCAGCAGCCCGACAGGGACCTACAATGAGCAGTTCTTC. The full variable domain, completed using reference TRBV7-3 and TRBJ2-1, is GAGVSQTPSNKVTEKGKYVELRCDPISGHTALYWYRQSLGQGPEFLIYFQGTGAADDSGLPNDRFFAVRPEGSVSTLKIQRTERGDSAVYLCASSPTGTYNEQFFGPGTRLTVL.

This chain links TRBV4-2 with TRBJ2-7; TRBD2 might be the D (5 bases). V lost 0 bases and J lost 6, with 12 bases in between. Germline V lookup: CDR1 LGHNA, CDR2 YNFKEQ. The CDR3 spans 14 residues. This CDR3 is CASSQETGNGEQYF. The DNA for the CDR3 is TGTGCCAGCAGCCAAGAAACGGGGAACGGCGAGCAGTACTTC.

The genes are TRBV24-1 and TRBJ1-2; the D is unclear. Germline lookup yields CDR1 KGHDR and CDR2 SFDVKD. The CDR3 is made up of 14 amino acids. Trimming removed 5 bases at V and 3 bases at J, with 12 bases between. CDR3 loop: CATSGISSHYGYTF. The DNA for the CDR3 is TGTGCCACCAGTGGTATAAGCTCCCACTATGGCTACACCTTC.

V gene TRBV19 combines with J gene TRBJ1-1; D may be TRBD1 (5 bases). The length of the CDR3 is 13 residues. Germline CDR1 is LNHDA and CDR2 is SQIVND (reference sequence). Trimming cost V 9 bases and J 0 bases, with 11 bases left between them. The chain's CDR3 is CASTTRVNTEAFF. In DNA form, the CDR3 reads TGTGCCAGCACCACCAGGGTGAACACTGAAGCTTTCTTT.

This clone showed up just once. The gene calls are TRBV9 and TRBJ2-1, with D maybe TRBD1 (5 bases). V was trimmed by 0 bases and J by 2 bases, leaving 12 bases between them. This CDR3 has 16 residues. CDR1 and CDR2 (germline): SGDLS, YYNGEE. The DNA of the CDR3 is TGTGCCAGCAGCGTAGAACCCCAGGGCCCCTACAATGAGCAGTTCTTC. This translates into CASSVEPQGPYNEQFF. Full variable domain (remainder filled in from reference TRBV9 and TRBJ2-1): DSGVTQTPKHLITATGQRVTLRCSPRSGDLSVYWYQQSLDQGLQFLIQYYNGEERAKGNILERFSAQQFPDLHSELNLSSLELGDSALYFCASSVEPQGPYNEQFFGPGTRLTVL.

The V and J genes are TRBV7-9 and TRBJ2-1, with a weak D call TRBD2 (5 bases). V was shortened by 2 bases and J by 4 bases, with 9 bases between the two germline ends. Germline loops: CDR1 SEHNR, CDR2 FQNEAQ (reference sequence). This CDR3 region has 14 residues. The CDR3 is CASSLPRGYNEQFF. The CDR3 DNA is TGTGCCAGCAGCTTACCACGGGGTTACAATGAGCAGTTCTTC. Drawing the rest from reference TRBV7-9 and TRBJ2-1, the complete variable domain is DTGVSQNPRHKITKRGQNVTFRCDPISEHNRLYWYRQTLGQGPEFLTYFQNEAQLEKSRLLSDRFSAERPKGSFSTLEIQRTEQGDSAMYLCASSLPRGYNEQFFGPGTRLTVL.

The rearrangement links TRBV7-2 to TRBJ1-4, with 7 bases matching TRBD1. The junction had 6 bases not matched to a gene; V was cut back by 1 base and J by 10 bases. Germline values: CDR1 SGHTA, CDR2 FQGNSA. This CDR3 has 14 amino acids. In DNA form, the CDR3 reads TGTGCCAGCAGCTTAGGACAGGGCGGCGGAAAACTGTTTTTT. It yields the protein CASSLGQGGGKLFF.

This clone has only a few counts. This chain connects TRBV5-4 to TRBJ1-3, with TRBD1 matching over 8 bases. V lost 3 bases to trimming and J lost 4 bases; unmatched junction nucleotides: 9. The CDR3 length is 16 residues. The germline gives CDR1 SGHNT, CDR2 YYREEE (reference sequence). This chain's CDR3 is CASSSPTGAGGNTIYF. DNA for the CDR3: TGTGCCAGCAGCTCTCCGACAGGGGCGGGGGGAAACACCATATATTTT. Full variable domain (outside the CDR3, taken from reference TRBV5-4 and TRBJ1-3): ETGVTQSPTHLIKTRGQQVTLRCSSQSGHNTVSWYQQALGQGPQFIFQYYREEENGRGNFPPRFSGLQFPNYSSELNVNALELDDSALYLCASSSPTGAGGNTIYFGEGSWLTVV.

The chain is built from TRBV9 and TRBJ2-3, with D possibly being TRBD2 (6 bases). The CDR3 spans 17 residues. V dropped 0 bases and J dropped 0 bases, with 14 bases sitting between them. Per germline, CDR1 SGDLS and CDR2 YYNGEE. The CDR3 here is CASSVGRSTRSTDTQYF. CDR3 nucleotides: TGTGCCAGCAGCGTAGGACGGTCGACTAGGAGCACAGATACGCAGTATTTT.

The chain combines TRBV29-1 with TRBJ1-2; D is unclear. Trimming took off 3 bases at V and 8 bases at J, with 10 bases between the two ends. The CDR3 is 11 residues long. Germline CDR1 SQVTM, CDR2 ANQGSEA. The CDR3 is CSVEGNEGYTF. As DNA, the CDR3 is TGCAGCGTTGAGGGCAATGAGGGCTACACCTTC.

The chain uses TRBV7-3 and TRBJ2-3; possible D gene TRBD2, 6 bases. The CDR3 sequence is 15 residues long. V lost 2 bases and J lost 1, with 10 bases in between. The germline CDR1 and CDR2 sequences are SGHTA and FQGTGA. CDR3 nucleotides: TGTGCCAGCAGCTTAGGACTACCCGGCACAGATACGCAGTATTTT. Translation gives CASSLGLPGTDTQYF. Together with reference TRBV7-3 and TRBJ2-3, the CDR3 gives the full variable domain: GAGVSQTPSNKVTEKGKYVELRCDPISGHTALYWYRQSLGQGPEFLIYFQGTGAADDSGLPNDRFFAVRPEGSVSTLKIQRTERGDSAVYLCASSLGLPGTDTQYFGPGTRLTVL.

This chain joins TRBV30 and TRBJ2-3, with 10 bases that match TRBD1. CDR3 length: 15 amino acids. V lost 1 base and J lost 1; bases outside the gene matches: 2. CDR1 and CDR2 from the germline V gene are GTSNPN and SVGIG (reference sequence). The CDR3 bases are TGTGCCTGGAGTGGGGGGACAGGGGGCACAGATACGCAGTATTTT. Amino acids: CAWSGGTGGTDTQYF.

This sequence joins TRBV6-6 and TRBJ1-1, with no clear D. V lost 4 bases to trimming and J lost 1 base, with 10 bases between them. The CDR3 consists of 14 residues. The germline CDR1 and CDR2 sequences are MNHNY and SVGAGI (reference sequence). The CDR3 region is CASSFPETNTEAFF. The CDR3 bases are TGTGCCAGCAGTTTTCCGGAGACGAACACTGAAGCTTTCTTT.

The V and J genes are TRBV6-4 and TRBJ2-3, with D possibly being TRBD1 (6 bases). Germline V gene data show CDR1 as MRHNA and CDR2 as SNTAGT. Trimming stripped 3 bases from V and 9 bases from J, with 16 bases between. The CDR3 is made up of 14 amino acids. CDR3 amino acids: CASSEQTGGNTQYF. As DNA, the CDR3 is TGTGCCAGCAGTGAACAGACAGGTGGTAACACGCAGTATTTT.

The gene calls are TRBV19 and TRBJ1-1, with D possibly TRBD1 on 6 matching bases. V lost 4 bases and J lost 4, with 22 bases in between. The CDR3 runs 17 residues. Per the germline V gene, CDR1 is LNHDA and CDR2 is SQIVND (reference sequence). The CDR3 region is CASSSPPSLGRGTEAFF. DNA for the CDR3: TGTGCCAGTAGTAGCCCCCCTAGTCTGGGCAGGGGCACTGAAGCTTTCTTT. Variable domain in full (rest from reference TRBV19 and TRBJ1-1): DGGITQSPKYLFRKEGQNVTLSCEQNLNHDAMYWYRQDPGQGLRLIYYSQIVNDFQKGDIAEGYSVSREKKESFPLTVTSAQKNPTAFYLCASSSPPSLGRGTEAFFGQGTRLTVV.

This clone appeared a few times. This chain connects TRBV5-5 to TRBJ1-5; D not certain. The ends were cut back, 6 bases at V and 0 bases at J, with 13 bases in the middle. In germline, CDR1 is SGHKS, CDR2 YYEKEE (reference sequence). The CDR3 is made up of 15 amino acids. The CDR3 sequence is CASIPDTLSNQPQHF. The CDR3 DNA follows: TGTGCCAGCATCCCAGACACCCTTAGCAATCAGCCCCAGCATTTT.

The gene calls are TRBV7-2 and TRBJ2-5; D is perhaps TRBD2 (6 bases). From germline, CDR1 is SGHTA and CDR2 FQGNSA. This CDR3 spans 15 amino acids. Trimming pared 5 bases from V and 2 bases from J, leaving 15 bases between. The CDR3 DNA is TGTGCCAGCAGCCCCCAATGGCGGGGACAAGAGACCCAGTACTTC. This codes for CASSPQWRGQETQYF.

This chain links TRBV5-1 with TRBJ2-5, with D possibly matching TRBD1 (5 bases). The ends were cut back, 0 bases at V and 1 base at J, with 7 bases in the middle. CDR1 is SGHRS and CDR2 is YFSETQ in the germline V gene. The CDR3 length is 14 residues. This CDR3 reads CASSLATAQETQYF. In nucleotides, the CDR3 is TGCGCCAGCAGCTTGGCGACAGCCCAAGAGACCCAGTACTTC.

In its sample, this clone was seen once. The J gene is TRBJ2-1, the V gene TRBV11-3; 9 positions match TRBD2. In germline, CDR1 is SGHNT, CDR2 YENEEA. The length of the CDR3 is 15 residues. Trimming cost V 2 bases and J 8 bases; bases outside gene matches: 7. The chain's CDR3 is CASSLTGSGGYEQFF. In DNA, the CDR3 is TGTGCCAGCAGCTTAACGGGTAGCGGGGGTTATGAGCAGTTCTTC.

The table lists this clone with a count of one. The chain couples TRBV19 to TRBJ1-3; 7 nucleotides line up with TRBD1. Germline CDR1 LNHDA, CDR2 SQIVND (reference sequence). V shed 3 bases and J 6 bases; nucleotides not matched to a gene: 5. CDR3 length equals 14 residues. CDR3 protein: CASSIDREVNTIYF. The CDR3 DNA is TGTGCCAGTAGTATTGACAGGGAGGTAAACACCATATATTTT.